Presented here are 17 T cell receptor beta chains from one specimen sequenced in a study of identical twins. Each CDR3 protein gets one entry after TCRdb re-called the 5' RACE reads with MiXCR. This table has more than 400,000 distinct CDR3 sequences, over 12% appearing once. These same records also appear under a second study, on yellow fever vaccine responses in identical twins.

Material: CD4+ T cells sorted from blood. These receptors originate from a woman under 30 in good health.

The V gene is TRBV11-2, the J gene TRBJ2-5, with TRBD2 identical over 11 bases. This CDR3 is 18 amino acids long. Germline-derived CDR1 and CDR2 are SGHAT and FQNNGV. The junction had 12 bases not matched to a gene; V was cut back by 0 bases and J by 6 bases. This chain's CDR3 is CASSLERVSGRAGKTQYF. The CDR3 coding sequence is TGTGCCAGCAGCTTAGAACGGGTTAGCGGGAGGGCCGGCAAGACCCAGTACTTC.

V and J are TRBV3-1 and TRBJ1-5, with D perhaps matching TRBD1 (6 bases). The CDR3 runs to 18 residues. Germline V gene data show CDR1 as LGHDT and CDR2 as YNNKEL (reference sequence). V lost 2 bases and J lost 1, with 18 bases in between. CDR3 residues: CASSQHPLQGHSNQPQHF. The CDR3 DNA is TGTGCCAGCAGCCAACACCCACTGCAGGGGCACAGCAATCAGCCCCAGCATTTT.

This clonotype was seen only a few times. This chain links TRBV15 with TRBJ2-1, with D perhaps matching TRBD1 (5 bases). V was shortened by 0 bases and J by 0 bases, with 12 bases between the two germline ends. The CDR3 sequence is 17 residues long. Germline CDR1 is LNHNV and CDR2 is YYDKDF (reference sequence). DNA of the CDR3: TGTGCCACCAGCAGAGATTATGGGGCTAGCTCCTACAATGAGCAGTTCTTC. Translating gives CATSRDYGASSYNEQFF.

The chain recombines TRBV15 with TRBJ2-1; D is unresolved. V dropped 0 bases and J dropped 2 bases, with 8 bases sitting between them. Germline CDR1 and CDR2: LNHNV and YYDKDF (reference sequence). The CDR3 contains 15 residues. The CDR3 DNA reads TGTGCCACCAGCAGAGAAGTCAGAACCTACAATGAGCAGTTCTTC. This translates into CATSREVRTYNEQFF. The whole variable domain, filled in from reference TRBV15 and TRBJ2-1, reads DAMVIQNPRYQVTQFGKPVTLSCSQTLNHNVMYWYQQKSSQAPKLLFHYYDKDFNNEADTPDNFQSRRPNTSFCFLDIRSPGLGDTAMYLCATSREVRTYNEQFFGPGTRLTVL.

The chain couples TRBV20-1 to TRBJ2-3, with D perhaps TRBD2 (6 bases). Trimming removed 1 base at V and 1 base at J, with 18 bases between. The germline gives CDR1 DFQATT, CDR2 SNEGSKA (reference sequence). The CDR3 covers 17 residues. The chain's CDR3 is CSARVLGTGLRTDTQYF. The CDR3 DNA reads TGCAGTGCTAGAGTTTTGGGGACGGGACTTCGCACAGATACGCAGTATTTT.

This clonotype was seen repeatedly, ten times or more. This CDR3 is CASSPLGGMNTGELFF. The CDR3 bases are TGTGCCAGCAGCCCTCTCGGCGGGATGAACACCGGGGAGCTGTTTTTT. The chain uses TRBV7-6 and TRBJ2-2; D possibly corresponds to TRBD2 (6 bases). The CDR3 covers 16 residues. Trimming shortened V by 5 bases and J by 1 base, and 14 bases separated the two germline ends. Germline V lookup: CDR1 SGHVS, CDR2 FNYEAQ. The whole variable domain, filled in from reference TRBV7-6 and TRBJ2-2, reads GAGVSQSPRYKVTKRGQDVALRCDPISGHVSLYWYRQALGQGPEFLTYFNYEAQQDKSGLPNDRFSAERPEGSISTLTIQRTEQRDSAMYRCASSPLGGMNTGELFFGEGSRLTVL.

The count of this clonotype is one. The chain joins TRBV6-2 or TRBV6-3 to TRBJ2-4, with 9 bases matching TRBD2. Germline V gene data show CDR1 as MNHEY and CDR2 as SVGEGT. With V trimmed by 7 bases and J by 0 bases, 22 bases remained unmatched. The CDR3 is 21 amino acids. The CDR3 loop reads CASTKFAAAGGTKLAKNIQYF. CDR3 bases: TGTGCCAGCACCAAATTTGCGGCAGCGGGGGGTACTAAACTAGCCAAAAACATTCAGTACTTC.

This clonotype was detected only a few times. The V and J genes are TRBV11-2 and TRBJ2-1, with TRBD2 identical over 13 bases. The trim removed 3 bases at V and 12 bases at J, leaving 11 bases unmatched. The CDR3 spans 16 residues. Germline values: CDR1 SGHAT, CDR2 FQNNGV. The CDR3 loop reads CASSFYGTSGTQRQFF. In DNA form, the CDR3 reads TGTGCCAGCAGCTTCTACGGGACTAGCGGGACCCAAAGGCAGTTCTTC.

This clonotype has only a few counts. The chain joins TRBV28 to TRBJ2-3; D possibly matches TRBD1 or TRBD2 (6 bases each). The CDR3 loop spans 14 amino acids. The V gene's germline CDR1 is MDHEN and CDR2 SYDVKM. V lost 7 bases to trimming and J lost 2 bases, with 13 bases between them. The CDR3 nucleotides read TGTGCCAGCACCAAAGGGGGGTCCACAGATACGCAGTATTTT. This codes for CASTKGGSTDTQYF.

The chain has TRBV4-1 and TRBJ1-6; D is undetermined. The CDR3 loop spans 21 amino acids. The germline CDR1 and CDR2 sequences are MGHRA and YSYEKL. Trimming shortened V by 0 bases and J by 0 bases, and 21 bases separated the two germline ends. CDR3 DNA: TGCGCCAGCAGCCAAGATTTAAGGCAGCCCCAGCCTAGCTCCTATAATTCACCCCTCCACTTT. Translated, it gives CASSQDLRQPQPSSYNSPLHF.

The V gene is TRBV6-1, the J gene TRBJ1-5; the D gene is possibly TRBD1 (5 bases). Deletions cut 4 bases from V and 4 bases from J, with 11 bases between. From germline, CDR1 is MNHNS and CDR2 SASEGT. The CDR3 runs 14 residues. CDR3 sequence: CASSAGGKNQPQHF. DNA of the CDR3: TGTGCCAGCAGTGCCGGGGGTAAGAATCAGCCCCAGCATTTT.

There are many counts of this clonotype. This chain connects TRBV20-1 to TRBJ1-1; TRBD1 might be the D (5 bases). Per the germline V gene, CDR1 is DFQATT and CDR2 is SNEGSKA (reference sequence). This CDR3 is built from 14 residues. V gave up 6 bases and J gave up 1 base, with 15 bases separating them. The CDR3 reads CSAPRGSTNTEAFF. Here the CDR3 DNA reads TGCAGTGCCCCGCGGGGCAGTACGAACACTGAAGCTTTCTTT.

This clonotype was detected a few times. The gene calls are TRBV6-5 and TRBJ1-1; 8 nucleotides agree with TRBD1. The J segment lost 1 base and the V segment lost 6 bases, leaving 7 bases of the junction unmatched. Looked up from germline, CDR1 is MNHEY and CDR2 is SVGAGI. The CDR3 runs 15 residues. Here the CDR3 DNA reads TGTGCCAGCAGCTCCTCCGGGACAGGGAACACTGAAGCTTTCTTT. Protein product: CASSSSGTGNTEAFF.

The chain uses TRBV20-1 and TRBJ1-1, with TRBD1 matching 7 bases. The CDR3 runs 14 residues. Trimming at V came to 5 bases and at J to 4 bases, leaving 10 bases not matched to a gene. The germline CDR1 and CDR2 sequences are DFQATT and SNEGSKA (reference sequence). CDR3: CSADDRVFGTEAFF. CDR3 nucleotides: TGCAGTGCTGATGACAGGGTTTTTGGCACTGAAGCTTTCTTT.

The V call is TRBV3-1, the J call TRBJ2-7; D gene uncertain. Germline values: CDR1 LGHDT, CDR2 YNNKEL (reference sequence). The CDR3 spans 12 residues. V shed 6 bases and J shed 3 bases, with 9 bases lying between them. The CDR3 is CASRPDNYEQYF. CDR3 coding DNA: TGTGCCAGCAGACCAGACAACTACGAGCAGTACTTC.

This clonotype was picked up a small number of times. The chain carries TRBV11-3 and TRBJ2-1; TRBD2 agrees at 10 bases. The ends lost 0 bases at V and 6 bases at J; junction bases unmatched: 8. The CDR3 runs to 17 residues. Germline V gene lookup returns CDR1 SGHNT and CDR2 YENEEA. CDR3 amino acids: CASSLDVLAGVRNEQFF. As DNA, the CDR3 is TGTGCCAGCAGCTTAGATGTCCTAGCGGGAGTCCGCAATGAGCAGTTCTTC.

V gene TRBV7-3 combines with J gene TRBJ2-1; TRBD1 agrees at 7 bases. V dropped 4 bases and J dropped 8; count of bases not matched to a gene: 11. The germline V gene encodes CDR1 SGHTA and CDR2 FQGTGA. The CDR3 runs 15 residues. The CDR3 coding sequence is TGTGCCAGCAGCTCAGCCCTGGGACAGCACCATGAGCAGTTCTTC. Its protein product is CASSSALGQHHEQFF. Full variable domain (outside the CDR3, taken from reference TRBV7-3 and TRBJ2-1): GAGVSQTPSNKVTEKGKYVELRCDPISGHTALYWYRQSLGQGPEFLIYFQGTGAADDSGLPNDRFFAVRPEGSVSTLKIQRTERGDSAVYLCASSSALGQHHEQFFGPGTRLTVL.